These T cell receptor beta chains were read from a single sample in a study of blood T cell repertoires in COVID-19. Sequencing used immunoSEQ multiplex PCR; TCRdb keeps in-frame clones, though not all of them. The sample contains 300,000 to 350,000 clones, 75% to 90% of which appear only once. The sequenced material came from peripheral blood. These receptors all stem from a man younger than 35 with active or convalescent COVID-19. CDR3s include the opening cysteine and the closing phenylalanine or tryptophan. D genes are given only for firm matches. The size entry is marked missing in some rows and otherwise reads once, few, many or a size class.

j_gene: TRBJ2-1; abundance: .; d_gene: TRBD1; v_gene: TRBV7-9; CDR3nt: TGTGCCAGCAGATCCGGGACAGGGGGAAGAAATGAGCAGTTCTTC; CDR3aa: CASRSGTGGRNEQFF
j_gene: TRBJ2-5; abundance: .; d_gene: TRBD2; v_gene: TRBV10-2; CDR3nt: TGCGCCAGCACGGATAGCGGGGGGGCGAGGGAGACCCAGTACTTC; CDR3aa: CASTDSGGARETQYF
j_gene: TRBJ1-1; abundance: once; d_gene: TRBD1; v_gene: TRBV10-3; CDR3nt: TGTGCCATCAGTGAGTTAGGACAGGGAAACACTGAAGCTTTCTTT; CDR3aa: CAISELGQGNTEAFF
j_gene: TRBJ2-7; abundance: .; d_gene: .; v_gene: TRBV28; CDR3nt: TGTGCCAGCAGTCAGGACGGGGACGAGCAGTACTTC; CDR3aa: CASSQDGDEQYF
j_gene: TRBJ1-6; abundance: .; d_gene: .; v_gene: TRBV7-9; CDR3nt: TGTGCCAGCAGCCCGACAGGTCTGAATTCACCCCTCCACTTT; CDR3aa: CASSPTGLNSPLHF
j_gene: TRBJ1-1; abundance: .; d_gene: TRBD1; v_gene: TRBV9; CDR3nt: TGTGCCAGCAGCCCAGGGGGCGGACTACTTGAAGCTTTCTTT; CDR3aa: CASSPGGGLLEAFF
j_gene: TRBJ2-1; abundance: .; d_gene: TRBD2; v_gene: TRBV5-6; CDR3nt: TGTGCCAGCAGCTTGGTCGGTAGCGGGGGGGCAATGAATGAGCAGTTCTTC; CDR3aa: CASSLVGSGGAMNEQFF
j_gene: TRBJ2-7; abundance: .; d_gene: .; v_gene: TRBV19; CDR3nt: TGTGCCAGTAGCCCTGGACACGGCTACGAGCAGTACTTC; CDR3aa: CASSPGHGYEQYF
j_gene: TRBJ2-7; abundance: once; d_gene: TRBD2; v_gene: TRBV12-3/TRBV12-4; CDR3nt: TGTGCCAGCAGTCTGGGGACTAGTTTGGAGCAGTACTTC; CDR3aa: CASSLGTSLEQYF
j_gene: TRBJ1-5; abundance: .; d_gene: .; v_gene: TRBV27; CDR3nt: TGTGCCAGCAGTTTATACTTCGGGGAGGTAAGACAGCCCCAGCATTTT; CDR3aa: CASSLYFGEVRQPQHF
j_gene: TRBJ2-5; abundance: .; d_gene: .; v_gene: TRBV20-1; CDR3nt: TGCAGTGCACAGAAAGAGACCCAGTACTTC; CDR3aa: CSAQKETQYF
j_gene: TRBJ2-7; abundance: few; d_gene: .; v_gene: TRBV3-1/TRBV3-2; CDR3nt: TGTGCCAGCAGCCAAGACGACTTATCCTCCTACGAGCAGTACTTC; CDR3aa: CASSQDDLSSYEQYF
j_gene: TRBJ1-5; abundance: .; d_gene: .; v_gene: TRBV12-3/TRBV12-4; CDR3nt: TGTGCCAGCAGTTTTCAGGGCCTACAGCCCCAGCATTTT; CDR3aa: CASSFQGLQPQHF
j_gene: TRBJ1-5; abundance: .; d_gene: .; v_gene: TRBV5-5; CDR3nt: TGTGCCAGCAGCTCACAGATTAATCAGCCCCAGCATTTT; CDR3aa: CASSSQINQPQHF
j_gene: TRBJ1-4; abundance: .; d_gene: .; v_gene: TRBV5-8; CDR3nt: TGTGCCAGCAGCTTTCGAGCAACTAATGAAAAACTGTTTTTT; CDR3aa: CASSFRATNEKLFF
j_gene: TRBJ2-3; abundance: .; d_gene: .; v_gene: TRBV2; CDR3nt: TGTGCCAGCAGTGACCCCTCCTCCGACAGTGTTACGCAGTATTTT; CDR3aa: CASSDPSSDSVTQYF
j_gene: TRBJ1-5; abundance: .; d_gene: .; v_gene: TRBV19; CDR3nt: TGTGCCAGTAGTATACTTTTGGCAAGCAATCAGCCCCAGCATTTT; CDR3aa: CASSILLASNQPQHF
j_gene: TRBJ1-2; abundance: .; d_gene: .; v_gene: TRBV4-3; CDR3nt: TGCGCCAGCAGCCAGTCACCGGGGGAAGTTAACCATGGCTACACCTTC; CDR3aa: CASSQSPGEVNHGYTF
j_gene: TRBJ2-3; abundance: .; d_gene: .; v_gene: TRBV5-1; CDR3nt: TGCGCCAGCAGCTTGGCCGCAGATACGCAGTATTTT; CDR3aa: CASSLAADTQYF
j_gene: TRBJ1-3; abundance: once; d_gene: .; v_gene: TRBV5-6; CDR3nt: TGTGCCAGCAGCTTGGGCGGCCGTCTAGGAAACACCATATATTTT; CDR3aa: CASSLGGRLGNTIYF
j_gene: TRBJ1-2; abundance: .; d_gene: .; v_gene: TRBV7-9; CDR3nt: TGTGCCAGCAGCTTAGTGCTTACAGCTTCGTATGGCTACACCTTC; CDR3aa: CASSLVLTASYGYTF
j_gene: TRBJ1-1; abundance: .; d_gene: .; v_gene: TRBV7-9; CDR3nt: TGTGCCAGCAGCTTAGGCGGGGGGTTGATCACTGAAGCTTTCTTT; CDR3aa: CASSLGGGLITEAFF
j_gene: TRBJ1-6; abundance: .; d_gene: TRBD1; v_gene: TRBV6-5; CDR3nt: TGTGCCAGCAGACCCGGGACAGGGTATGATTCACCCCTCCACTTT; CDR3aa: CASRPGTGYDSPLHF
j_gene: TRBJ2-7; abundance: .; d_gene: .; v_gene: TRBV7-3; CDR3nt: TGTGCCAGCAGCTTAACCGTGGCAGGGTCAAGCGAGCAGTACTTC; CDR3aa: CASSLTVAGSSEQYF
j_gene: TRBJ1-2; abundance: few; d_gene: .; v_gene: TRBV27; CDR3nt: TGTGCCAGCGGAACTCTCCGGGGTTATGGCTACACCTTC; CDR3aa: CASGTLRGYGYTF
j_gene: TRBJ2-3; abundance: .; d_gene: .; v_gene: TRBV7-2; CDR3nt: TGTGCCAGCAGCTCCTCCGGGGGGCAAGCAGATACGCAGTATTTT; CDR3aa: CASSSSGGQADTQYF
j_gene: TRBJ2-1; abundance: .; d_gene: TRBD2; v_gene: TRBV24-1; CDR3nt: TGTGCCACCAGTGATGACAGTTATACTAGCGGGGGGGCCCTCTTCTTC; CDR3aa: CATSDDSYTSGGALFF
j_gene: TRBJ2-7; abundance: .; d_gene: .; v_gene: TRBV5-1; CDR3nt: TGCGCCAGCAGCTTGGCCCCAGGAAATACGGGGGAGCAGTACTTC; CDR3aa: CASSLAPGNTGEQYF
j_gene: TRBJ1-2; abundance: .; d_gene: .; v_gene: TRBV18; CDR3nt: TGTGCCAGCTCATCGAGACAGGCCCTTAACAGCTACACCTTC; CDR3aa: CASSSRQALNSYTF
j_gene: TRBJ1-1; abundance: .; d_gene: TRBD1; v_gene: TRBV18; CDR3nt: TGTGCCAGCTCTCCAAACAGGGGCCCGGGGACTGAAGCTTTCTTT; CDR3aa: CASSPNRGPGTEAFF
j_gene: TRBJ2-1; abundance: once; d_gene: .; v_gene: TRBV28; CDR3nt: TGTGCCAGCAGTTTTGGCAAAGAGCAGTTCTTC; CDR3aa: CASSFGKEQFF
j_gene: TRBJ2-5; abundance: .; d_gene: TRBD2; v_gene: TRBV11-2; CDR3nt: TGTGCCAGCAGCTTAGTACCAGCGGGGGCACAAGAGACCCAGTACTTC; CDR3aa: CASSLVPAGAQETQYF
j_gene: TRBJ2-7; abundance: .; d_gene: .; v_gene: TRBV19; CDR3nt: TGTGCCAGTAGTATAGTCGGGGTAACCTACGAGCAGTACTTC; CDR3aa: CASSIVGVTYEQYF
j_gene: TRBJ2-5; abundance: .; d_gene: TRBD2; v_gene: TRBV20-1; CDR3nt: TGCAGTGCTAGTACCGCGGGGGAGCAAGAGACCCAGTACTTC; CDR3aa: CSASTAGEQETQYF
j_gene: TRBJ2-3; abundance: .; d_gene: TRBD2; v_gene: TRBV3-1/TRBV3-2; CDR3nt: TGTGCCAGCAGCCAGATGGGTTATAGCGGGGGAATTGGAGATACGCAGTATTTT; CDR3aa: CASSQMGYSGGIGDTQYF
j_gene: TRBJ2-7; abundance: few; d_gene: TRBD1; v_gene: TRBV6-5; CDR3nt: TGTGCCAGCAGGCCCAGGACAGGGGGCACATACGAGCAGTACTTC; CDR3aa: CASRPRTGGTYEQYF
j_gene: TRBJ2-2; abundance: .; d_gene: TRBD1; v_gene: TRBV4-1; CDR3nt: TGCGCCAGCAGCCCAAGGGACAGGGGGCGAGGCACCGGGGAGCTGTTTTTT; CDR3aa: CASSPRDRGRGTGELFF
j_gene: TRBJ1-1; abundance: .; d_gene: TRBD1; v_gene: TRBV27; CDR3nt: TGTGCCAGCAGTTTAGGATGGGGACAGACGAACACTGAAGCTTTCTTT; CDR3aa: CASSLGWGQTNTEAFF
j_gene: TRBJ2-2; abundance: .; d_gene: TRBD1; v_gene: TRBV18; CDR3nt: TGTGCCAGCTCACCAAGGACAGGGACCGCTGGGGAGCTGTTTTTT; CDR3aa: CASSPRTGTAGELFF
j_gene: TRBJ2-1; abundance: few; d_gene: TRBD2; v_gene: TRBV6-5; CDR3nt: TGTGCCAGCAGTTCAGGACTAGCGGGCAATGAGCAGTTCTTC; CDR3aa: CASSSGLAGNEQFF
j_gene: TRBJ2-7; abundance: .; d_gene: .; v_gene: TRBV5-5; CDR3nt: TGTGCCAGCAGCTTGGCCGTTAATAGCGAGGCATACGAGCAGTACTTC; CDR3aa: CASSLAVNSEAYEQYF
j_gene: TRBJ2-2; abundance: .; d_gene: TRBD2; v_gene: TRBV9; CDR3nt: TGTGCCAGCAGCTACCGCGGACTAGCGGGAGGGCCGGTTACCGGGGAGCTGTTTTTT; CDR3aa: CASSYRGLAGGPVTGELFF
j_gene: TRBJ1-4; abundance: .; d_gene: TRBD1; v_gene: TRBV4-3; CDR3nt: TGCGCCAGCAGCCAAGGGGACAGGGTTGGTGAAAAACTGTTTTTT; CDR3aa: CASSQGDRVGEKLFF
j_gene: TRBJ1-4; abundance: .; d_gene: TRBD1; v_gene: TRBV27; CDR3nt: TGTGCCAGCGGACCCGGGACAGGGGAGTTAGCTAATGAAAAACTGTTTTTT; CDR3aa: CASGPGTGELANEKLFF
j_gene: TRBJ2-7; abundance: once; d_gene: TRBD1; v_gene: TRBV7-8; CDR3nt: TGTGCCAGCAGCTTAAGGACAGGGGAGAGGACAGACGAGCAGTACTTC; CDR3aa: CASSLRTGERTDEQYF
j_gene: TRBJ2-7; abundance: .; d_gene: .; v_gene: TRBV7-2; CDR3nt: TGTGCCAGCAGCGCGGACGGAGGGGACTTCTACGAGCAGTACTTC; CDR3aa: CASSADGGDFYEQYF
j_gene: TRBJ1-2; abundance: .; d_gene: .; v_gene: TRBV7-9; CDR3nt: TGTGCCAGCATAGACCGGGATGGCTACACCTTC; CDR3aa: CASIDRDGYTF
j_gene: TRBJ2-1; abundance: .; d_gene: TRBD2; v_gene: TRBV28; CDR3nt: TGTGCCAGCAGTGGGAGCATTGGACTAGCCTACAATGAGCAGTTCTTC; CDR3aa: CASSGSIGLAYNEQFF
j_gene: TRBJ2-1; abundance: .; d_gene: TRBD2; v_gene: TRBV7-6; CDR3nt: TGTGCCAGCAGCTTAGCTAGCGGGGGAATGGATGAGCAGTTCTTC; CDR3aa: CASSLASGGMDEQFF
j_gene: TRBJ1-5; abundance: .; d_gene: .; v_gene: TRBV10-2; CDR3nt: TGCGCCAGCAGTGAGACGGGAAGCAATCAGCCCCAGCATTTT; CDR3aa: CASSETGSNQPQHF
j_gene: TRBJ1-2; abundance: .; d_gene: TRBD1; v_gene: TRBV5-6; CDR3nt: TGTGCCAGCAGCCAGACAGGGAACTATGGCTACACCTTC; CDR3aa: CASSQTGNYGYTF
j_gene: TRBJ2-1; abundance: .; d_gene: TRBD2; v_gene: TRBV11-2; CDR3nt: TGTGCCAGCAGCTTTTCCGGTAGTCAAGCGGGGGGTTACAATGAGCAGTTCTTC; CDR3aa: CASSFSGSQAGGYNEQFF
j_gene: TRBJ1-1; abundance: .; d_gene: TRBD1; v_gene: TRBV3-1/TRBV3-2; CDR3nt: TGTGCCAGCAGCCAAGCGAGACAGGGGGCTTTGAAGAACACTGAAGCTTTCTTT; CDR3aa: CASSQARQGALKNTEAFF